A single sample is the source of the 9 T cell receptor beta chains below, sequenced in a study of blood T cells in healthy people across ages. Using a J-beta primer mix together with a sample-barcoded 5' primer, a second PCR was run for roughly 7 to 12 cycles. A single record per CDR3 protein comes from TCRdb applying MiXCR to the 5' RACE reads. The sample has some 640,000 distinct CDR3 sequences; 49% are singletons. The sample taken for sequencing was blood. The origin of the receptors is a woman aged 55-69 years in good health.

About this clonotype itself: Relative to the germline gene, one junction end is altered; a read error may explain this. V gene TRBV5-1 combines with J gene TRBJ2-7; the match to TRBD2 covers 9 bases. Germline lookup yields CDR1 SGHRS and CDR2 YFSETQ. The CDR3 length is 16 residues. The CDR3 nucleotides are TGCGCCAGCAGCTTGGGAGCCGGGACTAGCTCCTACGGGCAGTACTTC. This codes for CASSLGAGTSSYGQYF.

This clonotype came up once. Germline and junction disagree at one end, which may indicate a read error. The chain employs TRBV7-6 and TRBJ2-7; 10 nucleotides align to TRBD2. CDR1 is SGHVS, CDR2 FNYEAQ, per germline. This CDR3 comprises 14 residues. The CDR3 sequence: CASSSSGGSSEQYF. The CDR3 coding sequence is TGTGCCAGCAGCTCTAGCGGGGGATCCTCCGAGCAGTACTTC.

The V call is TRBV18, the J call TRBJ1-6, with TRBD1 identical over 10 bases. Germline CDR1 reads KGHSH; CDR2 reads LQKENI. The J segment lost 2 bases and the V segment lost 3 bases, leaving 4 bases of the junction unmatched. This CDR3 has 17 amino acids. The CDR3 coding sequence is TGTGCCAGCTCACCCCTGGGACAGGGGACCTATAATTCACCCCTCCACTTT. Its translation is CASSPLGQGTYNSPLHF.

On this clonotype: A clone one base away is much larger, so this may be a read error. The chain recombines TRBV20-1 with TRBJ2-7, with 7 bases aligning to TRBD1. CDR3 size: 15 residues. V dropped 4 bases and J dropped 3; count of bases not matched to a gene: 12. Germline-derived CDR1 and CDR2 are DFQATT and SNEGSKA (reference sequence). The CDR3 region is CSAIPRQGRGYEQYF. The CDR3 DNA is TGCAGTGCTATACCCCGACAGGGTAGGGGCTACGAGCAGTACTTC.

The chain combines TRBV12-3 or TRBV12-4 with TRBJ1-1; 7 bases agree with TRBD1. The CDR3 loop spans 16 amino acids. V dropped 5 bases and J dropped 5; count of bases not matched to a gene: 14. The CDR3 DNA reads as TGTGCCAGCAGTCGCCGCGCCCACAGGGGTGGGACTGAAGCTTTCTTT. Amino acids: CASSRRAHRGGTEAFF.

This clonotype showed up many times. The chain combines TRBV4-1 with TRBJ2-7; D is ambiguous. This CDR3 has 13 residues. V lost 1 base and J 3 bases, leaving 7 bases between the germline ends. Germline V gene lookup returns CDR1 MGHRA and CDR2 YSYEKL. For the CDR3, the DNA is TGCGCCAGCAGCCAAGTGCTCGGCTACGAGCAGTACTTC. Protein product: CASSQVLGYEQYF.

The chain joins TRBV7-3 to TRBJ1-3; maybe TRBD1 (5 bases). Trimming removed 6 bases at V and 0 bases at J, with 12 bases between. The CDR3 length is 15 residues. CDR1 and CDR2 (germline): SGHTA, FQGTGA. The CDR3 nucleotides read TGTGCCAGCAGTCGGGACGCAAGCTCTGGAAACACCATATATTTT. It yields the protein CASSRDASSGNTIYF.

The rearrangement links TRBV6-5 to TRBJ2-3, with D unresolved. V gave up 8 bases and J gave up 2 bases, with 8 bases separating them. Germline V gene sequence: CDR1 MNHEY, CDR2 SVGAGI. The CDR3 length is 12 residues. This CDR3 is CASGEITDTQYF. CDR3 sequence (DNA): TGTGCCAGCGGGGAAATCACAGATACGCAGTATTTT.

The CDR3 region is CASSPTAGLAGANEQYF. The CDR3 bases are TGCGCCAGCAGCCCGACCGCGGGGCTAGCGGGAGCTAACGAGCAGTACTTC. The chain links TRBV4-3 to TRBJ2-7; 10 nucleotides match TRBD2. CDR1 and CDR2 (germline): LGHNA, YSLEER. The CDR3 has 17 residues. J gave up 5 bases and V 4 bases, and 14 bases lay outside the gene matches.